Each of the 5 T cell receptor beta chains below was sequenced from the same sample in a study of T cells in Graves' hyperthyroidism and ophthalmopathy. The TCR beta CDR3 regions underwent amplification using RNA transcripts as the source. When the TCR CDR3 underwent first-round RT-PCR, the HTBI primer set was used. TCRdb processed the multiplex PCR reads anew with MiXCR; each CDR3 protein has one entry. The sample has roughly 560,000 distinct CDR3 sequences, around 15% seen once. The sequenced sample consisted of blood. These receptors all stem from a woman aged 40 to 50 with Graves' ophthalmopathy.

This clonotype showed up many times. V and J are TRBV6-5 and TRBJ1-5, with D uncertain. The length of the CDR3 is 14 residues. The V and J ends lost 7 bases and 0 bases respectively, with 10 bases between them. CDR1 and CDR2 from the germline V gene are MNHEY and SVGAGI. The CDR3 region has the DNA TGTGCCAGCACTAGCCGGCCTAGCAATCAGCCCCAGCATTTT. Translation: CASTSRPSNQPQHF.

This clonotype was observed at least ten times. V and J are TRBV27 and TRBJ1-2; the D gene is possibly TRBD1 (5 bases). The CDR3 is 13 amino acids. CDR1 is MNHEY and CDR2 is SMNVEV in the germline V gene (reference sequence). V was shortened by 6 bases and J by 7 bases, with 15 bases between the two germline ends. DNA for the CDR3: TGTGCCAGCAGGATGGAGGGGCTAGGTGGCTACACCTTC. Translation: CASRMEGLGGYTF.

The V gene is TRBV18, the J gene TRBJ1-1; TRBD1 matches at 8 bases. Per the germline V gene, CDR1 is KGHSH and CDR2 is LQKENI. The CDR3 has 14 residues. V gave up 10 bases and J gave up 5 bases; unmatched junction bases: 12. The CDR3 loop reads CATYPGGAGTEAFF. The CDR3 DNA reads as TGTGCCACCTACCCAGGGGGCGCGGGGACTGAAGCTTTCTTT.

This clonotype showed up many times. This sequence joins TRBV30 and TRBJ1-1, with D uncertain. Between the trimmed V and J ends, which lost 2 bases and 5 bases, there was a span of 9 bases. This CDR3 contains 12 residues. CDR1 is GTSNPN, CDR2 SVGIG, per germline (reference sequence). In DNA form, the CDR3 reads TGTGCCTGGAGTCGCCAAGGTACTGAAGCTTTCTTT. This translates into CAWSRQGTEAFF.

This clonotype was seen many times. The chain recombines TRBV6-2 or TRBV6-3 with TRBJ1-2, with 7 bases that match TRBD1. This CDR3 spans 14 amino acids. V was clipped by 7 bases and J by 5 bases; unmatched bases: 10. Germline assignment: CDR1 MNHEY and CDR2 SVGEGT. This chain's CDR3 is CASTQGDRVYGYTF. CDR3 DNA: TGTGCCAGCACTCAGGGAGACAGGGTGTATGGCTACACCTTC.